This passage covers 18 T cell receptor beta chains from one sample sequenced in a study of blood T cell repertoires in COVID-19. Sequencing was performed with immunoSEQ multiplex PCR; in TCRdb, only in-frame clones are kept and a portion is missing. The data show about 160,000 clones, with roughly 74% seen just once and over 11% held by the top ten. The sample comprised peripheral blood. These TCRs come from a woman older than 75 with acute or convalescent COVID-19.

This sequence joins TRBV3-1 (or the pseudogene TRBV3-2) and TRBJ1-3; possible D gene TRBD1, 6 bases. This CDR3 spans 16 amino acids. From germline, CDR1 is LGHDT and CDR2 YNNKEL (reference sequence). The V gene lost 4 bases and the J gene lost 0 bases, with 13 bases spanning the gap. In DNA, the CDR3 is TGTGCCAGCAGCCGCGGACAGAGCTACTCTGGAAACACCATATATTTT. It yields the protein CASSRGQSYSGNTIYF.

The genes are TRBV28 and TRBJ2-1, with D perhaps matching TRBD2 (6 bases). V was pared by 3 bases and J by 2 bases, with 8 bases between. Germline V lookup: CDR1 MDHEN, CDR2 SYDVKM. This CDR3 has 14 amino acids. The CDR3 is CASSLLAAYNEQFF. DNA of the CDR3: TGTGCCAGCAGTTTGTTAGCGGCCTACAATGAGCAGTTCTTC.

The chain combines TRBV25-1 with TRBJ1-2; 11 nucleotides agree with TRBD1. The CDR3 sequence is 17 residues long. The V gene's germline CDR1 is MGHDK and CDR2 SYGVNS. With V trimmed by 8 bases and J by 8 bases, 19 bases remained unmatched. The CDR3 DNA follows: TGTGCCAGCTCCCCCCCTCCGGGACAGGGGGGTTCAGGCGGCTACACCTTC. Translation gives CASSPPPGQGGSGGYTF.

CDR3 amino acids: CASSQARGRNQPQHF. CDR3 bases: TGTGCCAGCAGCCAAGCCAGGGGGCGTAATCAGCCCCAGCATTTT. The rearrangement uses TRBV3-1 (or the pseudogene TRBV3-2) and TRBJ1-5; 8 positions match TRBD1. CDR1 LGHDT and CDR2 YNNKEL come from the germline V gene (reference sequence). V was clipped by 1 base and J by 4 bases; unmatched bases: 3. The CDR3 consists of 15 residues.

The V call is TRBV12-5, the J call TRBJ2-7, with D uncertain. Trimming shortened V by 0 bases and J by 5 bases, and 5 bases separated the two germline ends. There are 12 residues in the CDR3. Per germline, CDR1 LGHNT and CDR2 FRNRAP. Here the CDR3 DNA reads TGTGCTAGTGGTTTGGTACTGAACGAGCAGTACTTC. As protein: CASGLVLNEQYF. The complete variable domain, with remaining parts taken from reference TRBV12-5 and TRBJ2-7, reads DARVTQTPRHKVTEMGQEVTMRCQPILGHNTVFWYRQTMMQGLELLAYFRNRAPLDDSGMPKDRFSAEMPDATLATLKIQPSEPRDSAVYFCASGLVLNEQYFGPGTRLTVT.

The chain couples TRBV4-1 to TRBJ2-7; 9 bases align to TRBD1. Per the germline V gene, CDR1 is MGHRA and CDR2 is YSYEKL. The CDR3 runs to 14 residues. With 4 bases clipped from V and 3 bases from J, the junction kept 4 bases outside the gene matches. CDR3 in DNA: TGCGCCAGCAGCCCGGGGACAGGGCTCTACGAGCAGTACTTC. Its translation is CASSPGTGLYEQYF.

The V and J genes are TRBV2 and TRBJ1-1; D gene unclear. The germline CDR1 and CDR2 sequences are SNHLY and FYNNEI. Trimming stripped 2 bases from V and 7 bases from J, with 11 bases between. This CDR3 has 13 amino acids. CDR3 region: CASSEMGRVEAFF. Here the CDR3 DNA reads TGTGCCAGCAGTGAAATGGGGAGGGTTGAAGCTTTCTTT.

The chain's CDR3 is CASRIDTLNTEAFF. In DNA form, the CDR3 reads TGTGCCAGCAGAATAGACACGTTGAACACTGAAGCTTTCTTT. This sequence joins TRBV7-9 and TRBJ1-1; D unresolved. CDR1 and CDR2 from the germline V gene are SEHNR and FQNEAQ (reference sequence). The CDR3 runs 14 residues. With 6 bases removed from V and 0 bases from J, the gap between germline ends came to 11 bases.

This chain uses TRBV27 with TRBJ2-2; 7 bases match TRBD1. The CDR3 extends over 13 amino acids. CDR1 is MNHEY, CDR2 SMNVEV, per germline (reference sequence). V lost 6 bases, J lost 6 bases, and 4 bases stayed unmatched. In DNA, the CDR3 is TGTGCCAGCAGCACAGGGGTCCCCGGGGAGCTGTTTTTT. It is translated as CASSTGVPGELFF.

This chain uses TRBV18 with TRBJ1-4, with D possibly being TRBD1 (5 bases). The CDR3 has 15 residues. Looked up from germline, CDR1 is KGHSH and CDR2 is LQKENI. Deletions cut 6 bases from V and 8 bases from J, with 19 bases between. In nucleotides, the CDR3 is TGTGCCAGCTCCCCGGGTGGTAGACAGCCAGAAAAACTGTTTTTT. Translation gives CASSPGGRQPEKLFF.

Comments on this clone: This sample also contains other DNA sequences that code for the same CDR3. The J gene is TRBJ1-1, the V gene TRBV5-1, with a possible D match to TRBD1 (5 bases). Per germline, CDR1 SGHRS and CDR2 YFSETQ. The CDR3 totals 14 residues. Trimming stripped 1 base from V and 0 bases from J, with 7 bases between. The CDR3 loop reads CASSLTGLNTEAFF. Here the CDR3 DNA reads TGCGCCAGCAGCTTGACAGGACTGAACACTGAAGCTTTCTTT.

The genes are TRBV7-9 and TRBJ2-7; D not resolved. The CDR3 has 14 amino acids. Between the trimmed V and J ends, which lost 3 bases and 2 bases, there was a span of 11 bases. Per the germline V gene, CDR1 is SEHNR and CDR2 is FQNEAQ (reference sequence). The CDR3 sequence: CASSLVQTTYEQYF. The CDR3 DNA reads TGTGCCAGCAGCTTGGTACAGACGACCTACGAGCAGTACTTC.

The J gene is TRBJ1-2, the V gene TRBV19, with 10 bases that match TRBD1. Germline V gene data show CDR1 as LNHDA and CDR2 as SQIVND (reference sequence). The trim removed 6 bases at V and 6 bases at J, leaving 16 bases unmatched. There are 17 residues in the CDR3. The CDR3: CASRETSTGGALHGYTF. CDR3 nucleotide sequence: TGTGCCAGTAGGGAGACGTCGACAGGGGGCGCTTTGCATGGCTACACCTTC.

The chain couples TRBV25-1 to TRBJ2-5; TRBD2 is a possible D gene (7 bases). Germline CDR1 reads MGHDK; CDR2 reads SYGVNS. V was pared by 6 bases and J by 4 bases, with 21 bases between. The CDR3 runs 16 residues. CDR3 coding DNA: TGTGCCAGCAGCCCTCGACGGGGGGCGAGGGGAGAGACCCAGTACTTC. It yields the protein CASSPRRGARGETQYF.

The CDR3: CASSLVFLSGAPTYEQYF. The CDR3 bases are TGTGCCAGCAGCTTAGTCTTCCTCTCAGGGGCTCCAACCTACGAGCAGTACTTC. This chain links TRBV11-2 with TRBJ2-7, with D possibly TRBD1 on 6 matching bases. The CDR3 is 18 residues long. Between the trimmed V and J ends, which lost 1 base and 2 bases, there was a span of 21 bases. Germline values: CDR1 SGHAT, CDR2 FQNNGV.

The V call is TRBV30, the J call TRBJ1-3; D perhaps matches TRBD1 (6 bases). With 2 bases removed from V and 0 bases from J, the gap between germline ends came to 14 bases. The CDR3 extends over 16 amino acids. Germline V gene data show CDR1 as GTSNPN and CDR2 as SVGIG (reference sequence). CDR3 residues: CAWSPKDSYSGNTIYF. The CDR3 coding sequence is TGTGCCTGGAGTCCTAAGGACAGTTACTCTGGAAACACCATATATTTT.

The chain combines TRBV7-2 with TRBJ2-1, with TRBD2 identical over 8 bases. The CDR3 loop spans 16 amino acids. In germline, CDR1 is SGHTA, CDR2 FQGNSA. V lost 1 base and J lost 6; bases outside the gene matches: 8. CDR3 sequence reads: CASSLVVGGGLNEQFF. CDR3 DNA sequence: TGTGCCAGCAGCTTAGTGGTCGGGGGGGGGCTCAATGAGCAGTTCTTC.

This clone has just a few counts. The J gene is TRBJ1-1, the V gene TRBV19; TRBD1 is a possible D gene (6 bases). This CDR3 has 16 amino acids. Germline lookup yields CDR1 LNHDA and CDR2 SQIVND (reference sequence). V gave up 6 bases and J gave up 1 base, with 18 bases separating them. CDR3 bases: TGTGCCAGTAGGAGGAGGGGGGGGCAACGGAACACTGAAGCTTTCTTT. Its protein product is CASRRRGGQRNTEAFF. The whole variable domain, filled in from reference TRBV19 and TRBJ1-1, reads DGGITQSPKYLFRKEGQNVTLSCEQNLNHDAMYWYRQDPGQGLRLIYYSQIVNDFQKGDIAEGYSVSREKKESFPLTVTSAQKNPTAFYLCASRRRGGQRNTEAFFGQGTRLTVV.